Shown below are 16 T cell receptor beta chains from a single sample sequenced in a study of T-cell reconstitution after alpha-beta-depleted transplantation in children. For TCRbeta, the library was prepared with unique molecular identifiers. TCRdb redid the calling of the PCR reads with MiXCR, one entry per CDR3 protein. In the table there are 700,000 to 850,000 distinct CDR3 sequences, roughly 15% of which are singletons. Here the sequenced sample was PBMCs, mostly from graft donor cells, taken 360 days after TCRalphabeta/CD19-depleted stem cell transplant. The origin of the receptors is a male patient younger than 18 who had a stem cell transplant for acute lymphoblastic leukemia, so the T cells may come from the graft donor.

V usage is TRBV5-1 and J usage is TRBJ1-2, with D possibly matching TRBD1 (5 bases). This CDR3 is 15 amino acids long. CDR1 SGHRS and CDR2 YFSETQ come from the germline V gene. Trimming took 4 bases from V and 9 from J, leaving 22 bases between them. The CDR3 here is CASSRALSGSLSYTF. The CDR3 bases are TGCGCCAGCAGCCGAGCACTCTCAGGGAGTTTGAGCTACACCTTC.

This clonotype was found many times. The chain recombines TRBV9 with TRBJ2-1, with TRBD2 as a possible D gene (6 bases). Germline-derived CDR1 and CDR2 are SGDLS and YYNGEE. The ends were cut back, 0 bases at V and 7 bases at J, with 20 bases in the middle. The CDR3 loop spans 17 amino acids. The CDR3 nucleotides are TGTGCCAGCAGCGTAGGGCTGGCTTACCGGAGGGTGAATGAGCAGTTCTTC. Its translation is CASSVGLAYRRVNEQFF.

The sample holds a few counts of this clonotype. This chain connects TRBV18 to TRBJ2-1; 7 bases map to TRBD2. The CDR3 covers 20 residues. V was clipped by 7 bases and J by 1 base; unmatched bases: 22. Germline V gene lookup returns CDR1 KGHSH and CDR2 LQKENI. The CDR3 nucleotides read TGTGCCAGCTACCCAACCAGGGCTAGCGGCCCCAGCCAGTCCTACAATGAGCAGTTCTTC. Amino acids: CASYPTRASGPSQSYNEQFF.

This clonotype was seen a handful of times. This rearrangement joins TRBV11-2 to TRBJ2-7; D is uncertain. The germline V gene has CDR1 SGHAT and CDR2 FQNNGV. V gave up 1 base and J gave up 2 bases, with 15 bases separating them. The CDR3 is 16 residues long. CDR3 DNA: TGTGCCAGCAGCTTAGTCTTGGGCAGGAGACCCTACGAGCAGTACTTC. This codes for CASSLVLGRRPYEQYF.

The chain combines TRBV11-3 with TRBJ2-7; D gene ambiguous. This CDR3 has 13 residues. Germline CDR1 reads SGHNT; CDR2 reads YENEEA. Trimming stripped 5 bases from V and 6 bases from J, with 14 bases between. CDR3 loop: CASSLLGPSEQYF. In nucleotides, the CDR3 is TGTGCCAGCAGCCTCTTAGGACCCTCCGAGCAGTACTTC.

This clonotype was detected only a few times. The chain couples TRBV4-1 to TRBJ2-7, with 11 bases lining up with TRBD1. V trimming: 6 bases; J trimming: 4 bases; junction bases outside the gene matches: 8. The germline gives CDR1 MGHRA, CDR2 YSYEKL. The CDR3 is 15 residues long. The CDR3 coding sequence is TGCGCCAGCAGTCCCGGACAGGGGGCTCGGTACGAGCAGTACTTC. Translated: CASSPGQGARYEQYF.

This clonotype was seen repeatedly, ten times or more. The CDR3 bases are TGTGCCAGCAGCTTAGGTTGGAGTCTCAATCAGCCCCAGCATTTT. Translating it yields CASSLGWSLNQPQHF. V is TRBV7-8 and J is TRBJ1-5; D ambiguous. V lost 1 base, J lost 3 bases, and 10 bases lay in between. CDR1 is SGHVS, CDR2 FQNEAQ, per germline. The CDR3 has 15 residues. The full variable domain, in which reference TRBV7-8 and TRBJ1-5 provide the parts outside the CDR3, is GAGVSQSPRYKVAKRGQDVALRCDPISGHVSLFWYQQALGQGPEFLTYFQNEAQLDKSGLPSDRFFAERPEGSVSTLKIQRTQQEDSAVYLCASSLGWSLNQPQHFGDGTRLSIL.

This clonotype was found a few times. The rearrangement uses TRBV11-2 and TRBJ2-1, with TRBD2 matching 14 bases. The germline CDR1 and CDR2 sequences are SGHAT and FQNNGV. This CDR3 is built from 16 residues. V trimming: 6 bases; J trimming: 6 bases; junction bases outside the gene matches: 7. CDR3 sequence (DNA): TGTGCCAGCAGAGTTACCGGGACTAGCGGGAGCAATGAGCAGTTCTTC. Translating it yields CASRVTGTSGSNEQFF.

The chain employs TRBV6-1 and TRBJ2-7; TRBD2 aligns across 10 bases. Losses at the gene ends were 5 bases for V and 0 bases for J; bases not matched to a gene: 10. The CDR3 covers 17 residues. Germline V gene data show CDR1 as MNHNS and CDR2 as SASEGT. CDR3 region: CASSLRTSGAVSYEQYF. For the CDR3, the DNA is TGTGCCAGCAGTCTTCGGACTAGCGGTGCCGTCTCCTACGAGCAGTACTTC.

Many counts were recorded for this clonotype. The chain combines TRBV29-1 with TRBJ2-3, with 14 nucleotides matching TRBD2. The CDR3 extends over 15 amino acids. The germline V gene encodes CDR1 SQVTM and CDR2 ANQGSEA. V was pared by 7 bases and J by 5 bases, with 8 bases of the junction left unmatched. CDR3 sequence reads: CSGATSGRAIDTQYF. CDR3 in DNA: TGCAGCGGTGCGACTAGCGGGAGGGCAATAGATACGCAGTATTTT.

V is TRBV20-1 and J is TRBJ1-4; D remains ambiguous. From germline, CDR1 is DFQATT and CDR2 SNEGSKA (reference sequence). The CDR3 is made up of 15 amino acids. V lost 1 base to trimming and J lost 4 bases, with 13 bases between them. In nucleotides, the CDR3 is TGCAGTGCTAGAGTCGGAGGGTTGGATAATGAAAAACTGTTTTTT. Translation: CSARVGGLDNEKLFF.

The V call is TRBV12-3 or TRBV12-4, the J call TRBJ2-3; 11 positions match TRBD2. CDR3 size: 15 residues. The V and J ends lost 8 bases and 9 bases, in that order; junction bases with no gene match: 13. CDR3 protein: CASVPTLSGRATQYF. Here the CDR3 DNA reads TGTGCCAGCGTTCCAACCCTTAGCGGGAGGGCGACGCAGTATTTT.

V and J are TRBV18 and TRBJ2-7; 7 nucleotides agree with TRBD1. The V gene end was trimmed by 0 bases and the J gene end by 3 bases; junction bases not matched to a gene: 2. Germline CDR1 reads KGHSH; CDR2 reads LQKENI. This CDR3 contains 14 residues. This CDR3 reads CASSPPTGVYEQYF. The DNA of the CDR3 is TGTGCCAGCTCACCACCAACAGGGGTCTACGAGCAGTACTTC. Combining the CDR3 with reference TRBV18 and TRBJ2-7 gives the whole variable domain NAGVMQNPRHLVRRRGQEARLRCSPMKGHSHVYWYRQLPEEGLKFMVYLQKENIIDESGMPKERFSAEFPKEGPSILRIQQVVRGDSAAYFCASSPPTGVYEQYFGPGTRLTVT.

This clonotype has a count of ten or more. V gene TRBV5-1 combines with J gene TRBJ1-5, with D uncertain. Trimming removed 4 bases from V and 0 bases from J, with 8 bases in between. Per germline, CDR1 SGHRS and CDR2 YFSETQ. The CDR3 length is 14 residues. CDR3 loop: CASSLGHSNQPQHF. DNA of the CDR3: TGCGCCAGCAGCCTCGGCCATAGCAATCAGCCCCAGCATTTT.

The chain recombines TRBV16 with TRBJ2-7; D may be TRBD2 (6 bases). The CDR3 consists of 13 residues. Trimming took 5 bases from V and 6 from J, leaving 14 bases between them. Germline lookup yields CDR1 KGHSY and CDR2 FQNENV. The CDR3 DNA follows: TGTGCCAGCAGCTCGGGACTCCGCCGCGAGCAGTACTTC. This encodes CASSSGLRREQYF.

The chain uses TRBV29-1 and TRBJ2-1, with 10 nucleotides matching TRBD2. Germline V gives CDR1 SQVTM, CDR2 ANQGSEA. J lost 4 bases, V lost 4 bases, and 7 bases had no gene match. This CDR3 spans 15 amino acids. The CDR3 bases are TGCAGCGTTGCCGGGACTAGCGATAAGTACAATGAGCAGTTCTTC. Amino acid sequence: CSVAGTSDKYNEQFF.